These T cell receptor beta chains were read from a single sample in a study of human T cells and chemical hapten exposure. From the RACE reads, TCRdb called clonotypes with MiXCR, one entry per CDR3 protein. This sample has more than 250,000 distinct CDR3 sequences, with over 8% found just once. This sample comprised whole blood, obtained in connection with sensitization to the hapten diphenylcyclopropenone (DPC). These receptors came from a woman aged 40 to 50 with alopecia areata. Some clones in this sample may be carry-over from other donors' samples. The CDR3 runs from the conserved cysteine through the conserved F or W. D genes are given only for firm matches.

D: -
V: TRBV7-2
J: TRBJ2-3
CDR3: CASTPGQFRTDTQYF

D: -
V: TRBV12-3/TRBV12-4
J: TRBJ2-5
CDR3: CASSLGVAATGETQYF

D: -
V: TRBV28
J: TRBJ1-4
CDR3: CASTTLDGEKLFF

D: -
V: TRBV7-2
J: TRBJ2-2
CDR3: CASSPFFLSPENTGELFF

D: -
V: TRBV28
J: TRBJ1-4
CDR3: CASSDEKLFF

D: -
V: TRBV10-3
J: TRBJ1-1
CDR3: CAISGTGESFYTEAFF

D: TRBD1
V: TRBV7-2
J: TRBJ2-6
CDR3: CASSLGPGGSGANVLTF

D: -
V: TRBV12-3/TRBV12-4
J: TRBJ1-5
CDR3: CASSRDLTNQPQHF

D: TRBD2
V: TRBV5-6
J: TRBJ2-3
CDR3: CASSRRTSGYTQYF

D: TRBD1
V: TRBV6-1
J: TRBJ2-7
CDR3: CATKWNRGYEQYF

D: TRBD1
V: TRBV6-2/TRBV6-3
J: TRBJ1-1
CDR3: CASSRTGGTEAFF

D: -
V: TRBV7-2
J: TRBJ2-7
CDR3: CASSFGRFSSYEQYF

D: TRBD2
V: TRBV2
J: TRBJ2-1
CDR3: CASRKREAEGEQFF

D: -
V: TRBV27
J: TRBJ1-1
CDR3: CASSLRRFTEAFF

D: -
V: TRBV4-2
J: TRBJ2-7
CDR3: CASSQDPRGGGYEQYF

D: TRBD1
V: TRBV30
J: TRBJ1-2
CDR3: CAWDPGTGDYGYTF

D: -
V: TRBV12-3/TRBV12-4
J: TRBJ2-1
CDR3: CASSLGDTRRNEQFF

D: -
V: TRBV6-2/TRBV6-3
J: TRBJ2-5
CDR3: CASRVGARGTQYF

D: TRBD2
V: TRBV12-3/TRBV12-4
J: TRBJ2-2
CDR3: CASSLRTSGRRNTGELFF

D: TRBD1
V: TRBV7-9
J: TRBJ2-2
CDR3: CASSPARGTGELFF

D: -
V: TRBV21-1
J: TRBJ2-7
CDR3: CASRHYEQYF

D: -
V: TRBV20-1
J: TRBJ1-4
CDR3: CSARDEKLFF

D: -
V: TRBV7-2
J: TRBJ2-7
CDR3: CASSLAGGTPEEQYF

D: -
V: TRBV21-1
J: TRBJ2-2
CDR3: CASRNRGQDTGELFF

D: -
V: TRBV24-1
J: TRBJ2-2
CDR3: CATSDLQRGDTGELFF

D: -
V: TRBV28
J: TRBJ1-6
CDR3: CASRQPNGLTLHF

D: TRBD1
V: TRBV28
J: TRBJ2-5
CDR3: CASSLPTGVQETQYF

D: TRBD1
V: TRBV18
J: TRBJ1-1
CDR3: CASSPRSGQGISEAFF

D: TRBD2
V: TRBV5-1
J: TRBJ2-5
CDR3: CASRTGTSGEQETQYF

D: -
V: TRBV6-6
J: TRBJ1-1
CDR3: CASSPAAGTPTEAFF

D: -
V: TRBV25-1
J: TRBJ2-7
CDR3: CASRDRLYEQYF

D: TRBD1
V: TRBV12-3/TRBV12-4
J: TRBJ1-6
CDR3: CASSPTGGGSPLHF

D: -
V: TRBV6-6
J: TRBJ2-7
CDR3: CASSYAESYEQYF

D: -
V: TRBV21-1
J: TRBJ1-6
CDR3: CASCNYGQSSYNSPLHF

D: -
V: TRBV6-5
J: TRBJ2-3
CDR3: CASSYSTALTDTQYF

D: -
V: TRBV29-1
J: TRBJ2-2
CDR3: CSVVLPWAGNTGELFF

D: -
V: TRBV6-4
J: TRBJ2-1
CDR3: CASSRGNGEYNEQFF

D: -
V: TRBV24-1
J: TRBJ2-4
CDR3: CATSDPLGAAKNIQYF

D: TRBD2
V: TRBV20-1
J: TRBJ2-1
CDR3: CSFSGRAYNEQFF

D: TRBD2
V: TRBV20-1
J: TRBJ2-4
CDR3: CSARLIGRALAKNIQYF

D: -
V: TRBV28
J: TRBJ2-1
CDR3: CASSLGGRPENEQFF

D: -
V: TRBV6-1
J: TRBJ2-1
CDR3: CASSEDWQSREQFF

D: -
V: TRBV14
J: TRBJ2-3
CDR3: CASSPSGSGPDTQYF

D: TRBD1
V: TRBV3-1
J: TRBJ1-5
CDR3: CASSPGTGDQPQHF

D: TRBD2
V: TRBV12-3/TRBV12-4
J: TRBJ2-2
CDR3: CASSRTSGSAGELFF

D: TRBD2
V: TRBV9
J: TRBJ2-5
CDR3: CASSARTSGTQETQYF

D: TRBD1
V: TRBV28
J: TRBJ1-2
CDR3: CASSDRGLRDYGYTF

D: TRBD1
V: TRBV6-1
J: TRBJ1-2
CDR3: CASTLQGARGYTF

D: -
V: TRBV7-2
J: TRBJ2-7
CDR3: CASSRSGTGAYEQYF

D: TRBD2
V: TRBV28
J: TRBJ2-3
CDR3: CASSLPSGRANSDTQYF

D: -
V: TRBV20-1
J: TRBJ2-1
CDR3: CSARLLPIYNEQFF

D: -
V: TRBV4-3
J: TRBJ2-1
CDR3: CASSQENGGGYNEQFF

D: TRBD2
V: TRBV11-1
J: TRBJ2-1
CDR3: CASSILSGASYNEQFF

D: TRBD1
V: TRBV6-1
J: TRBJ2-5
CDR3: CASSESWGQGAAETQYF

D: -
V: TRBV6-2/TRBV6-3
J: TRBJ1-6
CDR3: CASSFADGINSPLHF

D: TRBD1
V: TRBV18
J: TRBJ2-3
CDR3: CASSLRGQVTDTQYF

D: -
V: TRBV20-1
J: TRBJ2-3
CDR3: CSASFGTGTDTQYF

D: TRBD2
V: TRBV12-3/TRBV12-4
J: TRBJ2-5
CDR3: CASSMGLAEETQYF

D: TRBD1
V: TRBV28
J: TRBJ2-7
CDR3: CASSLRQGTYEQYF